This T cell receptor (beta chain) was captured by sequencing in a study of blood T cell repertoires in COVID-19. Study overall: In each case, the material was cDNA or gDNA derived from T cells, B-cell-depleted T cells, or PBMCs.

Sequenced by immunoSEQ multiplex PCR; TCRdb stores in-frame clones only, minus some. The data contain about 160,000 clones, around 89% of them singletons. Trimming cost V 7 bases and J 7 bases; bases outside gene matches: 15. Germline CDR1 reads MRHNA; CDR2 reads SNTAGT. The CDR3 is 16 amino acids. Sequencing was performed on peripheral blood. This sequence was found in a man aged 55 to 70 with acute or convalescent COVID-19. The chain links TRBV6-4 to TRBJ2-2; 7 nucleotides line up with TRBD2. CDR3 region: CASKAGLAASGGELFF. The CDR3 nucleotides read TGTGCCAGCAAGGCGGGTCTAGCGGCCTCCGGCGGGGAGCTGTTTTTT.